A single sample gave rise to the 9 T cell receptor beta chains below, sequenced in a study of blood T cell repertoires in COVID-19. TCRdb's copy holds only in-frame clones and misses some; the assay was immunoSEQ multiplex PCR. The sample has 200,000 to 300,000 clones; around four fifths are singletons. The sample comprised peripheral blood. These receptors came from a woman aged 55-70 years with active or convalescent COVID-19.

CDR3 sequence: CSVEDPRAGGQETQYF. The CDR3 DNA reads as TGCAGCGTTGAAGATCCCCGAGCGGGGGGCCAAGAGACCCAGTACTTC. The chain recombines TRBV29-1 with TRBJ2-5; 9 nucleotides agree with TRBD2. Germline CDR1 reads SQVTM; CDR2 reads ANQGSEA. This CDR3 contains 16 residues. The ends lost 0 bases at V and 1 base at J; junction bases unmatched: 6.

The CDR3 protein is CAISAGQTSSGYTF. DNA for the CDR3: TGTGCCATCAGTGCGGGACAGACCTCCTCTGGCTACACCTTC. V usage is TRBV10-3 and J usage is TRBJ1-2, with TRBD1 matching 7 bases. The CDR3 spans 14 residues. The germline gives CDR1 ENHRY, CDR2 SYGVKD. V was clipped by 4 bases and J by 7 bases; unmatched bases: 9.

The table lists this clone with a few counts. The chain carries TRBV5-1 and TRBJ1-2, with no clear D. The CDR3 runs 14 residues. Germline assignment: CDR1 SGHRS and CDR2 YFSETQ. V dropped 0 bases and J dropped 8 bases, with 14 bases sitting between them. CDR3 sequence: CASSLGPEGGGYTF. Here the CDR3 DNA reads TGCGCCAGCAGCTTGGGCCCTGAAGGCGGCGGCTACACCTTC.

The genes are TRBV11-2 and TRBJ2-1; 11 nucleotides agree with TRBD2. Trimming took 3 bases from V and 6 from J; bases not matched to a gene: 10. Germline V gene data show CDR1 as SGHAT and CDR2 as FQNNGV. The CDR3 contains 17 residues. CDR3 sequence: CASSLRSGGAGSNEQFF. Here the CDR3 DNA reads TGTGCCAGCAGCTTGCGTAGCGGGGGGGCGGGTAGCAATGAGCAGTTCTTC.

The J gene is TRBJ2-5, the V gene TRBV11-2; perhaps TRBD2 as D (7 bases). Per the germline V gene, CDR1 is SGHAT and CDR2 is FQNNGV. V lost 3 bases to trimming and J lost 5 bases, with 22 bases between them. The CDR3 loop spans 17 amino acids. CDR3 sequence: CASSLRGGTEVGETQYF. In DNA form, the CDR3 reads TGTGCCAGCAGCTTGAGGGGGGGCACCGAGGTCGGGGAGACCCAGTACTTC.

The V gene is TRBV4-1, the J gene TRBJ1-1; maybe TRBD1 (5 bases). CDR1 and CDR2 from the germline V gene are MGHRA and YSYEKL. The CDR3 has 13 amino acids. Trimming took off 1 base at V and 4 bases at J, with 7 bases between the two ends. CDR3 protein: CASSQGQGTEAFF. The CDR3, as DNA: TGCGCCAGCAGCCAAGGGCAGGGCACTGAAGCTTTCTTT.

The chain couples TRBV11-3 to TRBJ2-7; tentative D call: TRBD2 (6 bases). CDR1 and CDR2 (germline): SGHNT, YENEEA. V lost 5 bases and J lost 1, with 12 bases in between. The CDR3 spans 14 residues. The CDR3 spells CASSRPGRSYEQYF. Written as DNA, the CDR3 is TGTGCCAGCAGCCGACCAGGGAGGTCCTACGAGCAGTACTTC.

This sequence joins TRBV27 and TRBJ2-2; D is perhaps TRBD2 (5 bases). V was cut by 2 bases and J by 1 base, with 11 bases left in between. Germline V gene data show CDR1 as MNHEY and CDR2 as SMNVEV (reference sequence). The CDR3 length is 16 residues. The CDR3 protein is CASSLLGALNTGELFF. The CDR3 DNA reads as TGTGCCAGCAGTTTACTGGGAGCGTTGAACACCGGGGAGCTGTTTTTT.

The chain has TRBV7-6 and TRBJ2-3, with TRBD2 identical over 11 bases. From germline, CDR1 is SGHVS and CDR2 FNYEAQ. The CDR3 has 19 amino acids. The V and J ends lost 0 bases and 4 bases, in that order; junction bases with no gene match: 12. The CDR3 loop reads CASSLAPSGGQGIADTQYF. DNA of the CDR3: TGTGCCAGCAGCTTAGCGCCTAGCGGGGGGCAGGGTATCGCAGATACGCAGTATTTT.